The sample holds many counts of the clone carrying this T cell receptor beta chain. TCRdb redid the calling of the RT-PCR reads with MiXCR, one entry per CDR3 protein. The sample records 550,000 to 750,000 distinct CDR3 sequences, over 12% being singletons. The clonotype was recovered from a female donor in good health, serving as a healthy control. Input material: memory CD4+ T cells from blood.

The CDR3 reads CSARNYRDQPQHF. The DNA of the CDR3 is TGCAGTGCTAGGAACTACAGGGATCAGCCCCAGCATTTT. The chain employs TRBV20-1 and TRBJ1-5; perhaps TRBD1 as D (6 bases). This CDR3 spans 13 amino acids. Germline values: CDR1 DFQATT, CDR2 SNEGSKA (reference sequence). V was pared by 3 bases and J by 5 bases, with 11 bases between.